The clone carrying this TCR beta chain was found a few times. This specimen belongs to a study of low-dose radiotherapy and immunotherapy resistance in tumors. Looking at the study overall: Treatment of Cohort 1 consisted of 0.5 Gy per fraction every 2 weeks, adding up to 6.5 Gy. Ipilimumab 1 mg/kg every six weeks, together with nivolumab 240 mg every two weeks, was given intravenously to patients.

First-strand cDNA relied on TRAV- and TRBV-specific primers spanning alpha and beta chains. Over about 18 PCR cycles, TCRs were amplified from a constant-region primer and V-primer adapter. With in vitro transcription, the isolated mRNA was amplified. TCRdb itself ran the reads through MiXCR, one entry per CDR3 protein. The sample has 7,500 to 10,000 distinct CDR3 sequences, around 75% seen once. The donors' regimen was nivolumab, ipilimumab, aspirin, low-dose cyclophosphamide and low-dose radiotherapy. This CDR3 has 15 amino acids. Germline V CDR1 and CDR2: SGHRS, YFSETQ. Trimming stripped 1 base from V and 4 bases from J, with 14 bases between.

The receptor's source is a human donor with advanced metastatic prostate, ovarian, gallbladder or colorectal cancer (not recorded which). This table probably holds off-target reads from a library built for another chain. V usage is TRBV5-1 and J usage is TRBJ1-1; possibly TRBD1 for D (5 bases). The CDR3 coding sequence is TGCGCCAGCAGCTTGAGGACATCCACGGGCACTGAAGCTTTCTTT. This sequence encodes CASSLRTSTGTEAFF.